Given below is one T cell receptor beta chain in context. This sample stems from a study of glioma-infiltrating T cells after dendritic cell vaccination. TCRdb's table, derived via immunoSEQ multiplex PCR, lists solely in-frame clones and lacks some. The table lists tens of thousands of clones, over 70% of them singletons. Germline values: CDR1 SGHAT, CDR2 FQNNGV. The V end was cut by 0 bases, the J end by 3 bases, with 4 bases between. The CDR3 has 13 residues. Only patients with spare fresh-frozen tumor and over two years of follow-up were included. The sequenced sample was blood, obtained before dendritic cell vaccination. The TCR sequence derives from a human donor with glioblastoma. V usage is TRBV11-2 and J usage is TRBJ2-3; unclear D gene. CDR3 residues: CASSLDSTDTQYF. In nucleotides, the CDR3 is TGTGCCAGCAGCTTAGATTCGACAGATACGCAGTATTTT. Based on the CDR3 plus reference TRBV11-2 and TRBJ2-3, the full variable domain is EAGVAQSPRYKIIEKRQSVAFWCNPISGHATLYWYQQILGQGPKLLIQFQNNGVVDDSQLPKDRFSAERLKGVDSTLKIQPAKLEDSAVYLCASSLDSTDTQYFGPGTRLTVL.